This T cell receptor (beta chain) was found in a study of T cells after posttransplantation cyclophosphamide. This clone occurred a few times. As yet, its antigen is unknown. Cyclophosphamide on days +3 and +4 followed busulfan-fludarabine conditioning and a marrow graft. Whole-study results and caveats: Later post-transplant blood repertoires were often dominated by donor CD8+ memory clones.

The protocol was immunoSEQ multiplex PCR, while the TCRdb copy is restricted to in-frame clones and leaves out a portion. The sample lists 2,500 or so clones, none appearing once, the ten largest making up approximately 9%. This CDR3 comprises 17 residues. The germline V and J ends were trimmed by 1 base and 7 bases, with 17 bases remaining between them. Germline CDR1 is MNHNS and CDR2 is SASEGT. Sequencing used PBMCs, obtained 32 days after allogeneic stem cell transplant with posttransplant cyclophosphamide. The TCR sequence derives from a female patient in her 50s who received an allogeneic stem cell transplant from a related donor, was CMV-positive, and had no GVHD. A subset of T cells may come from the graft donor. This chain joins TRBV6-1 and TRBJ1-6, with D perhaps matching TRBD1 (5 bases). CDR3: CASSEGIRGSWNSPLHF. In DNA form, the CDR3 reads TGTGCCAGCAGTGAAGGCATCCGGGGGAGCTGGAATTCACCCCTCCACTTT.